The clone carrying this T cell receptor beta chain was seen a handful of times. An end of the junction differs from the germline gene, which may be a read error. This sample was taken from a study of blood T cell repertoires in COVID-19. Profiled with immunoSEQ multiplex PCR; TCRdb holds only in-frame clones, not every one. The table has over 150,000 clones, 80% to 90% seen once. CDR1 and CDR2 (germline): MNHNY, SVGAGI (reference sequence). CDR3 length: 13 residues. This receptor was identified in a man younger than 35 who had recovered from COVID-19. Material for sequencing was peripheral blood. The J gene is TRBJ2-1, the V gene TRBV6-6, with 9 bases fitting TRBD2. CDR3 region: CGIGGRAVNEQFF. CDR3 in DNA: TGCGGAATAGGCGGGAGGGCCGTGAATGAGCAGTTCTTC.